The clone carrying this T cell receptor beta chain was recorded once. Its target is not known. The ends lost 5 bases at V and 9 bases at J; junction bases unmatched: 4. Looked up from germline, CDR1 is SEHNR and CDR2 is FQNEAQ (reference sequence). The CDR3 is 12 residues long. The PCR used 60 Vbeta and 13 Jbeta primers. Using immunoSEQ multiplex PCR, the repertoire was profiled, and TCRdb retains in-frame clones only, with some absent. The sample has under 150,000 clones, over 80% seen once; the top ten hold approximately 1.1%. This record comes from a study of cytomegalovirus exposure and HLA in healthy donors. The study, taken as a whole, reports: Three chains linked to CMV were shown in vitro to be specific for CMV antigens. Evidence from a later analysis indicated that most CMV-associated TCR beta chains looked HLA-restricted. According to an earlier analysis, most TCR beta V segments yielded productive rearrangements about 90% or about 30% of the time. Rare TCR sequences predominated, though certain public TCRs were found in many donors.

The sequenced sample consisted of PBMCs. This sequence originates from a boy aged 10-17 years in good health and CMV-seronegative. This rearrangement joins TRBV7-9 to TRBJ2-1; TRBD2 aligns across 7 bases. CDR3 DNA: TGTGCCAGCAGCACCTCTAGCGGTGAGCAGTTCTTC. This translates into CASSTSSGEQFF.